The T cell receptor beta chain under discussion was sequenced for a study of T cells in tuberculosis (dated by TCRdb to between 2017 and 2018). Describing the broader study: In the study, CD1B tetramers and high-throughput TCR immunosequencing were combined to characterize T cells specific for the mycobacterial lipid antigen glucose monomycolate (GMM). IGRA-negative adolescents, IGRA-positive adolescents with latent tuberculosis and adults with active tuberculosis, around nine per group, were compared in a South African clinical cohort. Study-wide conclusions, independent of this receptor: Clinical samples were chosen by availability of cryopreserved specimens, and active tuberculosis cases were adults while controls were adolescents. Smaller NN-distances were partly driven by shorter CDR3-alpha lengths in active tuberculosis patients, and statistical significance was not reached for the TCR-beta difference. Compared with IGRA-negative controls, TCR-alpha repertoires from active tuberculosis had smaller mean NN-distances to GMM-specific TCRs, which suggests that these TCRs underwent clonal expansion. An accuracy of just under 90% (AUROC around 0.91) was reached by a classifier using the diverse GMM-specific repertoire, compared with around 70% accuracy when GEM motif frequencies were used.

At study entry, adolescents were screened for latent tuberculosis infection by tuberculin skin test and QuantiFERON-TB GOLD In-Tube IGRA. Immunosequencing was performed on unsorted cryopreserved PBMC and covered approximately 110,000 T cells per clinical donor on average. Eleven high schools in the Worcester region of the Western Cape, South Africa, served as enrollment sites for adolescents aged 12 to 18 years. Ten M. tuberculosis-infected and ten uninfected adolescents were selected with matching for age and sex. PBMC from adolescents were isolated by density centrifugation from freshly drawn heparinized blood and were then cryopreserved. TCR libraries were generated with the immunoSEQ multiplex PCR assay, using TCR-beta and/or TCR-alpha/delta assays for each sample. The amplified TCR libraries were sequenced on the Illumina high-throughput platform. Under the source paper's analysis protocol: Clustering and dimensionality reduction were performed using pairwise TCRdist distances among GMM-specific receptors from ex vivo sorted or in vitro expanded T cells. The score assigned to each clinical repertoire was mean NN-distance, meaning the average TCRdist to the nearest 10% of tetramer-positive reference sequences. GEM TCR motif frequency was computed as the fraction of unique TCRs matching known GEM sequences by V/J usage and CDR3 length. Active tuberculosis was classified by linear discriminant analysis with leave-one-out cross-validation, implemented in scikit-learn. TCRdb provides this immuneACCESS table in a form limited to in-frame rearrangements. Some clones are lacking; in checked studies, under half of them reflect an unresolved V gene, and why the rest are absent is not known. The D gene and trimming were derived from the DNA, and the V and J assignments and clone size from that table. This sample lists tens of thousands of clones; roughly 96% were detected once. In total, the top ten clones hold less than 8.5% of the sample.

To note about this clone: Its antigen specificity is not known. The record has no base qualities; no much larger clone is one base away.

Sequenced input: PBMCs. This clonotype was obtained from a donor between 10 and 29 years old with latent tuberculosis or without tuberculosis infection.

DNA sequence: TGTGCCAGCAGCCTGGGACTGATGGAGACCCAGTACTTC. It translates to CASSLGLMETQYF. The rearrangement joined TRBV6-1 to TRBJ2-5, and TRBD2 may be the D gene, going by 6 matching bases. Its CDR3 holds 13 amino acids, cysteine through phenylalanine. Just the 39-base CDR3 DNA is kept, in frame starting at base 1. V is reduced by 6 bases and J by 5 bases, leaving a spacing of 13 bases between them. In the germline V gene, CDR1 corresponds to MNHNS and CDR2 to SASEGT.